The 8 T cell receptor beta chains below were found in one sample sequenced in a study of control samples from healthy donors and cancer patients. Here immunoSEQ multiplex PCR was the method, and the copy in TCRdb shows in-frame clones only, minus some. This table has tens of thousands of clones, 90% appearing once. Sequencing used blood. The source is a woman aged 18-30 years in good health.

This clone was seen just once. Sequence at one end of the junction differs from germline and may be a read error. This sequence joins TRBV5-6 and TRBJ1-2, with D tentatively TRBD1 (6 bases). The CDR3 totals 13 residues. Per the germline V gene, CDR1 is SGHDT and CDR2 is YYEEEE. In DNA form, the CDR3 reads TGTGCCAGCAGCTTGGGTCTTGACAGGAACTCCGGCTTC. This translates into CASSLGLDRNSGF.

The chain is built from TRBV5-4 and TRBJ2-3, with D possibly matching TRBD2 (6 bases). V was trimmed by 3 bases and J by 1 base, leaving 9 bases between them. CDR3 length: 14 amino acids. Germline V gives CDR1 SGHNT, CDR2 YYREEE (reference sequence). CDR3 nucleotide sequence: TGTGCCAGCAGCTATAGCGGAGGCACAGATACGCAGTATTTT. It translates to CASSYSGGTDTQYF.

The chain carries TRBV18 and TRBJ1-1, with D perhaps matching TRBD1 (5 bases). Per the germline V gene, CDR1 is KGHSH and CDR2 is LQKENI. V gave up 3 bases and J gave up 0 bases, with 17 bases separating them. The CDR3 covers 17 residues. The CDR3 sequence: CASSPRAGHGMNTEAFF. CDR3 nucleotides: TGTGCCAGCTCACCGCGTGCAGGGCACGGAATGAACACTGAAGCTTTCTTT.

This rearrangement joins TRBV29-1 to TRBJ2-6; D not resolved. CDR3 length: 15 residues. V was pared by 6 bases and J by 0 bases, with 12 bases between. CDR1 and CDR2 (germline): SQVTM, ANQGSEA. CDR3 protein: CSVNPSGSGANVLTF. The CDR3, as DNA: TGCAGCGTAAACCCTTCGGGCTCTGGGGCCAACGTCCTGACTTTC.

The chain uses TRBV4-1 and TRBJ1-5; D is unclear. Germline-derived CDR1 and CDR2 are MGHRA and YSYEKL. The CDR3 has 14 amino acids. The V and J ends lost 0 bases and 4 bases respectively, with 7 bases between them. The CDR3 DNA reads TGCGCCAGCAGCCAAGAGAACCTTAATCAGCCCCAGCATTTT. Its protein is CASSQENLNQPQHF.

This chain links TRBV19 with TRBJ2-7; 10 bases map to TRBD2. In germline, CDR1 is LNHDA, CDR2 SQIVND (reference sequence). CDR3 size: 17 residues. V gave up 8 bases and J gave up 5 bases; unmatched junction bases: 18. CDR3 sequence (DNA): TGTGCCAGTGACCCCAGACCCAATCCACTAGCGGGGAACGAGCAGTACTTC. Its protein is CASDPRPNPLAGNEQYF.

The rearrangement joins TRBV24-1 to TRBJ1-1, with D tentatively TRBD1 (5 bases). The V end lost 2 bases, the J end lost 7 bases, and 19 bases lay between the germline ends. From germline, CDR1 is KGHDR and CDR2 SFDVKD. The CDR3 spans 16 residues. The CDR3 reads CATSDSRTDRFFEAFF. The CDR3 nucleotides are TGTGCCACCAGTGATTCTAGGACTGACAGATTTTTTGAAGCTTTCTTT.

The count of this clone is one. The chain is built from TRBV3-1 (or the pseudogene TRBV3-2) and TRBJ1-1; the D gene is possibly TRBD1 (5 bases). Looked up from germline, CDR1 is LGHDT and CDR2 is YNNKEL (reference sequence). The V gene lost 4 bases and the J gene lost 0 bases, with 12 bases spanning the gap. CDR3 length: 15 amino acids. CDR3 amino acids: CASSLRTLMNTEAFF. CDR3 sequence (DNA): TGTGCCAGCAGCCTCAGGACACTCATGAACACTGAAGCTTTCTTT.